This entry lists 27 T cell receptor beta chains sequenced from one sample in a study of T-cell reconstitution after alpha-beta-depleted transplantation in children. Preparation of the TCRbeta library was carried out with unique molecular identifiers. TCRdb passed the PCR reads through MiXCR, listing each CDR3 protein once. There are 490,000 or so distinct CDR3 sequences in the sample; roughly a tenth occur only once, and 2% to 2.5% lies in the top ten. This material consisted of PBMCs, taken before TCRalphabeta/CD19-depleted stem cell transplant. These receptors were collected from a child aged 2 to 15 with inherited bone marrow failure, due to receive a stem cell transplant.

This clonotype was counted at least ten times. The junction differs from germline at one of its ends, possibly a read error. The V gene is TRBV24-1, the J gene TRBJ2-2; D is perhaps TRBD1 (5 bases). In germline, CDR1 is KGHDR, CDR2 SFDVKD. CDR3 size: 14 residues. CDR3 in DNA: TGTGCCACCAGGACAGACTCTAACACGGGGGAGCTGTTTTTT. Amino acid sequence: CATRTDSNTGELFF.

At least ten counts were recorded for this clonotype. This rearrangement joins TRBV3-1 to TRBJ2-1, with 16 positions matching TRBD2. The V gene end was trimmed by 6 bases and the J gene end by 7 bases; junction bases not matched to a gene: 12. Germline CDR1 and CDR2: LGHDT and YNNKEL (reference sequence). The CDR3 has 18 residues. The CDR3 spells CASRETGLAGGPINEQFF. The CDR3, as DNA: TGTGCCAGCAGAGAAACGGGACTAGCGGGAGGGCCGATAAATGAGCAGTTCTTC.

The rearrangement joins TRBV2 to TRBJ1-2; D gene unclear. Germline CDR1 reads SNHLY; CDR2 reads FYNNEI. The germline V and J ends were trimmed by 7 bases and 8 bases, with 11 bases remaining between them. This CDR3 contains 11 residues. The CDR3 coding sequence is TGTGCCAGCAATGATGGGGTCGGCTACACCTTC. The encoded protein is CASNDGVGYTF.

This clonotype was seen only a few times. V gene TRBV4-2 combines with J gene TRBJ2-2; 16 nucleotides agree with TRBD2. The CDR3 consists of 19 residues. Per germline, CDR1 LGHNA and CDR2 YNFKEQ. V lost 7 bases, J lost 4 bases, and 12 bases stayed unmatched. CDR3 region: CASTRWGLAGGSGTGELFF. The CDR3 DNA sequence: TGTGCCAGCACGCGATGGGGACTAGCGGGAGGGTCGGGCACCGGGGAGCTGTTTTTT.

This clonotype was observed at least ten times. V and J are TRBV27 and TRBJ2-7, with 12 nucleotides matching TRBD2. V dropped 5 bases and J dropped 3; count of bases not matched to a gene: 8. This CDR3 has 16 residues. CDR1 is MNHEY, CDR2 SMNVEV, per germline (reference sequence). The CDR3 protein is CASSPSSGRAIYEQYF. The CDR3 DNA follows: TGTGCCAGCAGTCCGTCTAGCGGGAGGGCCATCTACGAGCAGTACTTC.

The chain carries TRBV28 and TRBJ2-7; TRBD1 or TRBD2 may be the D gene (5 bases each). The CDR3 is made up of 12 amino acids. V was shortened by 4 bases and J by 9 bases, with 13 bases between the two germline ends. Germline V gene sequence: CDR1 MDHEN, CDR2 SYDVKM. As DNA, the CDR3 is TGTGCCAGCAGTTCCGGGACGGGGCGGCAGTACTTC. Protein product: CASSSGTGRQYF.

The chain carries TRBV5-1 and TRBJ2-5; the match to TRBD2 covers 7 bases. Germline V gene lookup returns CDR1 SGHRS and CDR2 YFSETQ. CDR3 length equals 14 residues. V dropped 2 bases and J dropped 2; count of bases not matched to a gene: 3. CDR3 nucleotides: TGCGCCAGCAGCTTTGGGGACTATCAAGAGACCCAGTACTTC. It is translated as CASSFGDYQETQYF.

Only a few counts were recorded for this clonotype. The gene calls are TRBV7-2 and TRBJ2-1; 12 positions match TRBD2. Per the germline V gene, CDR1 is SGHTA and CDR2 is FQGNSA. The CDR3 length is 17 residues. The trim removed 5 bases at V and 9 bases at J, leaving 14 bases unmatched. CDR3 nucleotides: TGTGCCAGCAGCCGAAAAACTAGCGGGGGGCTTCTTAGTGAGCAGTTCTTC. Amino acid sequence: CASSRKTSGGLLSEQFF.

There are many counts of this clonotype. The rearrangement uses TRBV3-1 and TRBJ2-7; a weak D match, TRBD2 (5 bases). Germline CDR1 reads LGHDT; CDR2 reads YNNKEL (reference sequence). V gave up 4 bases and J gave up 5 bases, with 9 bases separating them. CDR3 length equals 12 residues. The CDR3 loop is CASSLEGDEQYF. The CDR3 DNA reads TGTGCCAGCAGCCTTGAGGGCGACGAGCAGTACTTC.

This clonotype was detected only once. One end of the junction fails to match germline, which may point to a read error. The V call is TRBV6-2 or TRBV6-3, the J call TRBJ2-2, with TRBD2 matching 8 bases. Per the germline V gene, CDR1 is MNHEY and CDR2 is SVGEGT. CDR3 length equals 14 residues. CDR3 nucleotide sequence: TGTGCCAGCAAACCGGGACTAGTTACCGGGGACCTGTTTTTT. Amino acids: CASKPGLVTGDLFF.

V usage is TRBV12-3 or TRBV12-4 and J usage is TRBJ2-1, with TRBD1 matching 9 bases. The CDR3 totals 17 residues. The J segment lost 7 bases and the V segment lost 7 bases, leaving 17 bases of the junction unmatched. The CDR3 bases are TGTGCCAGCATCCATGCCCCCGACAGGGGGGCCCTTAATGAGCAGTTCTTC. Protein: CASIHAPDRGALNEQFF.

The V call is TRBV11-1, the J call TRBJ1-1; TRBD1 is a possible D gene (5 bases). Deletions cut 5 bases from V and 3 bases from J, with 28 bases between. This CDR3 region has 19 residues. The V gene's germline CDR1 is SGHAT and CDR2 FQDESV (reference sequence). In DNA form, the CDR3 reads TGTGCCAGCAGCGTAGGGACGGGACTTTTGCGGGAACGGGACACTGAAGCTTTCTTT. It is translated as CASSVGTGLLRERDTEAFF. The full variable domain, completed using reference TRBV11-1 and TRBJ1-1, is EAEVAQSPRYKITEKSQAVAFWCDPISGHATLYWYRQILGQGPELLVQFQDESVVDDSQLPKDRFSAERLKGVDSTLKIQPAELGDSAMYLCASSVGTGLLRERDTEAFFGQGTRLTVV.

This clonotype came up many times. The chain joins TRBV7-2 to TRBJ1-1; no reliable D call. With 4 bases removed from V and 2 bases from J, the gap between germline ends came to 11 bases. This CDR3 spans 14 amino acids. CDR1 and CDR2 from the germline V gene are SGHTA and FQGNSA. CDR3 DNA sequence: TGTGCCAGCAGCTCCGGACTCTCTAACACTGAAGCTTTCTTT. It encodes CASSSGLSNTEAFF.

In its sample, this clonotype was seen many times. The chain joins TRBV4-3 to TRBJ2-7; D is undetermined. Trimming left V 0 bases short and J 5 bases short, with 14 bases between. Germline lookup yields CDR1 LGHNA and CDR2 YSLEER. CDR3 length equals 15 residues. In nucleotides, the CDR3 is TGCGCCAGCAGCCAAGAGTTGGGGTTTGGCCACGAGCAGTACTTC. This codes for CASSQELGFGHEQYF.

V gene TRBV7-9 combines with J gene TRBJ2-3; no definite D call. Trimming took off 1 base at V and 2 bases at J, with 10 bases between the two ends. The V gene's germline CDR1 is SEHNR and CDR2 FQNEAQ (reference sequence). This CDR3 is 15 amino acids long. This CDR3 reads CASSLVVPTTDTQYF. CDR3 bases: TGTGCCAGCAGCTTAGTGGTACCTACCACAGATACGCAGTATTTT.

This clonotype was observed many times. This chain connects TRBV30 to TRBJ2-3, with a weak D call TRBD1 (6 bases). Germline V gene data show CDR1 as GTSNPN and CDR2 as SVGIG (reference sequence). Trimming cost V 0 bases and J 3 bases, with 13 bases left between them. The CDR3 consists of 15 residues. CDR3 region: CAWSVPGRGTDTQYF. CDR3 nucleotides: TGTGCCTGGAGTGTACCGGGCAGGGGAACAGATACGCAGTATTTT.

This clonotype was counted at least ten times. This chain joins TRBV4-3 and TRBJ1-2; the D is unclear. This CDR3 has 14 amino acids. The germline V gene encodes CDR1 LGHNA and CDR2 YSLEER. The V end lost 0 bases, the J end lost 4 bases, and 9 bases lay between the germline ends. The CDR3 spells CASSQDRLGYGYTF. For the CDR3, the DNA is TGCGCCAGCAGCCAAGACCGCCTTGGCTATGGCTACACCTTC.

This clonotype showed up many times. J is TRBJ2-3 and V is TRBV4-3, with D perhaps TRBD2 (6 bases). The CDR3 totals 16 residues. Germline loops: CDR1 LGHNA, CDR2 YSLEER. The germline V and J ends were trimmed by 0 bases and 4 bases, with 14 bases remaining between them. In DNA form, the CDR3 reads TGCGCCAGCAGCCAAGATGCGGCTAGCGTCTCAGATACGCAGTATTTT. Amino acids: CASSQDAASVSDTQYF.

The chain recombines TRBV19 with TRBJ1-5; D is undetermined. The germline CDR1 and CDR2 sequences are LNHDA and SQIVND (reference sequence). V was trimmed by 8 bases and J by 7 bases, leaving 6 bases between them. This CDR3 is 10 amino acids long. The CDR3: CASGTQPQHF. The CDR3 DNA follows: TGTGCCAGTGGCACCCAGCCCCAGCATTTT. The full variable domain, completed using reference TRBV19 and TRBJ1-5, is DGGITQSPKYLFRKEGQNVTLSCEQNLNHDAMYWYRQDPGQGLRLIYYSQIVNDFQKGDIAEGYSVSREKKESFPLTVTSAQKNPTAFYLCASGTQPQHFGDGTRLSIL.

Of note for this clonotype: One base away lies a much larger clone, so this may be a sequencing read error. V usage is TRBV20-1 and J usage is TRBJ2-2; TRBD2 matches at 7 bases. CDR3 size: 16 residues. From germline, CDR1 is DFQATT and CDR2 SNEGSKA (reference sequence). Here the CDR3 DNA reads TGCTGTGCTAGAGATTTGCCTAGCGGTGACACCGGGGAGCTGTTTTTT. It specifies CCARDLPSGDTGELFF.

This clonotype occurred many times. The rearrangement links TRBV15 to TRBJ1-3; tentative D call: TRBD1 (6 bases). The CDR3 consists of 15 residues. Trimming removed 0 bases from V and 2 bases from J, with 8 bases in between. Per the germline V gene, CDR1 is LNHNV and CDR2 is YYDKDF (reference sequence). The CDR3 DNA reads TGTGCCACCAGCAGAGATTCAGGGGCTGGAAACACCATATATTTT. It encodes CATSRDSGAGNTIYF.

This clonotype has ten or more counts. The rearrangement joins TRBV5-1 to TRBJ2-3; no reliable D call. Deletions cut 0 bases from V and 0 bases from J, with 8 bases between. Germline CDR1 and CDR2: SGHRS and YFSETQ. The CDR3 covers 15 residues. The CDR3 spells CASSLGSASTDTQYF. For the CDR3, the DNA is TGCGCCAGCAGCTTGGGCTCGGCCAGCACAGATACGCAGTATTTT.

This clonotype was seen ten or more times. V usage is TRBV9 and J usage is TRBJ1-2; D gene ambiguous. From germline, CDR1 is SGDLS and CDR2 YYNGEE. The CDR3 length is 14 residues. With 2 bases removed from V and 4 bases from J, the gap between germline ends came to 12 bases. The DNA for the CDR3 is TGTGCCAGCAGCGTGAGTCCCGGCCTCTATGGCTACACCTTC. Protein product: CASSVSPGLYGYTF.

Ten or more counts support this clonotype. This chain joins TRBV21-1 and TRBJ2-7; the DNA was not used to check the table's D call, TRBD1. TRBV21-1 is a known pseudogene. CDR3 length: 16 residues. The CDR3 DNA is TGTGCCAGCAGCAGATACAGGGGCCCTAACTCCTACGAGCAGTACTTC. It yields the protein CASSRYRGPNSYEQYF.

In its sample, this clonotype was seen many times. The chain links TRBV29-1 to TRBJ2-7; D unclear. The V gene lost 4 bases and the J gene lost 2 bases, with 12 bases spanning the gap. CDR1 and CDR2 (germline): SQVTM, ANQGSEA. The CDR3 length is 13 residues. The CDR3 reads CSVVPQTTYEQYF. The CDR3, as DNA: TGCAGCGTTGTTCCCCAAACCACCTACGAGCAGTACTTC.

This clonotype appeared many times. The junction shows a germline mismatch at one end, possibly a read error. The chain's CDR3 is CSARGTGGLEQFF. The CDR3 bases are TGCAGTGCGAGAGGGACAGGGGGACTCGAGCAGTTCTTC. The chain couples TRBV20-1 to TRBJ2-1, with 11 bases aligning to TRBD1. The CDR3 sequence is 13 residues long. Germline CDR1 reads DFQATT; CDR2 reads SNEGSKA (reference sequence).

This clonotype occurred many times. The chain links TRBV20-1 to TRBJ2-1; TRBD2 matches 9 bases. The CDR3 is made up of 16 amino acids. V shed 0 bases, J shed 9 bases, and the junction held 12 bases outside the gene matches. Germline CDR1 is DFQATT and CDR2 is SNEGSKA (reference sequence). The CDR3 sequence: CSARDSRLAGNGEQFF. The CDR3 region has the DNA TGCAGTGCTAGAGATTCCCGGCTAGCGGGAAATGGTGAGCAGTTCTTC.